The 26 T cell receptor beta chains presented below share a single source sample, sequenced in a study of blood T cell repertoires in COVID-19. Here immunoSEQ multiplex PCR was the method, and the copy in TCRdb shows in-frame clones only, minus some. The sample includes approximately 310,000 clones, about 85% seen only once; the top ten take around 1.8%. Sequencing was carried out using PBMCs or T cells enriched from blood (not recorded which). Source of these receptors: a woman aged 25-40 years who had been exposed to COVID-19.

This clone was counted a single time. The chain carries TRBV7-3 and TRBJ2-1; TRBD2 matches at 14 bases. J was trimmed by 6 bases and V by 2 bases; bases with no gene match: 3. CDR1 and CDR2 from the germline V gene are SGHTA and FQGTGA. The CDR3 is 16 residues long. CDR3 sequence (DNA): TGTGCCAGCAGCTTACTAGGACTAGCGGGAGGCAATGAGCAGTTCTTC. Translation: CASSLLGLAGGNEQFF.

Written as DNA, the CDR3 is TGTGCCAGCAGTTTAGGGGACAGGGGTAACACCGGGGAGCTGTTTTTT. As protein: CASSLGDRGNTGELFF. The gene calls are TRBV28 and TRBJ2-2, with 10 nucleotides matching TRBD1. Germline trimming cut 2 bases from V and 2 bases from J; bases unmatched to any gene: 2. Germline loops: CDR1 MDHEN, CDR2 SYDVKM. CDR3 length: 16 amino acids.

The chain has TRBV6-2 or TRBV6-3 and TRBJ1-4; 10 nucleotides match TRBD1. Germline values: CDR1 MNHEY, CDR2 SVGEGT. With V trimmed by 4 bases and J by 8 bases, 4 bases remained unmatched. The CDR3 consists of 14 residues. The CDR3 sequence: CASSSTGGREKLFF. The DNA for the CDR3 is TGTGCCAGCAGTTCGACAGGGGGCAGGGAAAAACTGTTTTTT.

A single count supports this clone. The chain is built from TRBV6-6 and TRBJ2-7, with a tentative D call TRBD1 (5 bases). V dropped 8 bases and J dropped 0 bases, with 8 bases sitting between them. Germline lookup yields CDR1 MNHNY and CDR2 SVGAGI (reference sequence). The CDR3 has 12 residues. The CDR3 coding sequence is TGTGCCAGCTGGGGCGGCTCCTACGAGCAGTACTTC. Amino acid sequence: CASWGGSYEQYF.

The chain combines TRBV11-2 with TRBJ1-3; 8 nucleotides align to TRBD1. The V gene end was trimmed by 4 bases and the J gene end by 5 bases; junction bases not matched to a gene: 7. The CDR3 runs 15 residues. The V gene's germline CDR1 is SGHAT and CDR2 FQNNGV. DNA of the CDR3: TGTGCCAGCAGCTGGACGACAGGGGAAAGAAACACCATATATTTT. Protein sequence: CASSWTTGERNTIYF.

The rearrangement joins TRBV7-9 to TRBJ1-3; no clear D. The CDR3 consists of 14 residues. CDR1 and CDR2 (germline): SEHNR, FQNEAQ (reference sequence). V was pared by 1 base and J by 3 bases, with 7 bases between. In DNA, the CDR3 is TGTGCCAGCAGCTTAGAACAGATTGGAAACACCATATATTTT. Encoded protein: CASSLEQIGNTIYF. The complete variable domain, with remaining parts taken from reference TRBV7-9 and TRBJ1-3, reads DTGVSQNPRHKITKRGQNVTFRCDPISEHNRLYWYRQTLGQGPEFLTYFQNEAQLEKSRLLSDRFSAERPKGSFSTLEIQRTEQGDSAMYLCASSLEQIGNTIYFGEGSWLTVV.

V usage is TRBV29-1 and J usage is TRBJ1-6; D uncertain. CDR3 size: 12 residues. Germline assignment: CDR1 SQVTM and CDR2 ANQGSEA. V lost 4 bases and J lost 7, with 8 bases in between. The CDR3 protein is CSVGRENSPLHF. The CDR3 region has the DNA TGCAGCGTTGGTCGGGAGAATTCACCCCTCCACTTT.

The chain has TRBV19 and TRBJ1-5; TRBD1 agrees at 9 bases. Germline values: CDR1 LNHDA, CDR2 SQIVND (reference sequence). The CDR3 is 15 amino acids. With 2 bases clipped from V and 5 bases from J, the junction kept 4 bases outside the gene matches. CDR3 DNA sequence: TGTGCCAGTAGTATAAAATGGACAGGGGATCAGCCCCAGCATTTT. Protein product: CASSIKWTGDQPQHF.

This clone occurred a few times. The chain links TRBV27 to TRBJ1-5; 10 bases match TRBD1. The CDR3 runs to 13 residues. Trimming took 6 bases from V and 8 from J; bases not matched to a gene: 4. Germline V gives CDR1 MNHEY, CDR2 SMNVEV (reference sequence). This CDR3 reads CASSQTGGKPQHF. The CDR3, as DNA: TGTGCCAGCAGCCAGACAGGGGGCAAGCCCCAGCATTTT.

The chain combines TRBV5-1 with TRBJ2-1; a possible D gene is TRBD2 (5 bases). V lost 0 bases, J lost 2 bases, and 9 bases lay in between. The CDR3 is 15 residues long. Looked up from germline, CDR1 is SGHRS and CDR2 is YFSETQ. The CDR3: CASSLGAGAYNEQFF. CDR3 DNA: TGCGCCAGCAGCTTGGGGGCGGGCGCCTACAATGAGCAGTTCTTC.

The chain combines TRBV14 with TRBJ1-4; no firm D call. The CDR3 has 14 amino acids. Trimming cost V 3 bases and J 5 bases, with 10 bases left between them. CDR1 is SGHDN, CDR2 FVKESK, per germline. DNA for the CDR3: TGTGCCAGCAGCCAGGTACTCCTCAATGAAAAACTGTTTTTT. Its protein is CASSQVLLNEKLFF.

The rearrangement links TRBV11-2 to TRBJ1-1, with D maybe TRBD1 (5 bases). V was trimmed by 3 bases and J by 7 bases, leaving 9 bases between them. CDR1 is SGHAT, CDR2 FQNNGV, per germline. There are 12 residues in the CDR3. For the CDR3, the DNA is TGTGCCAGCAGCTTTGACAGAAGTGAAGCTTTCTTT. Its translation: CASSFDRSEAFF. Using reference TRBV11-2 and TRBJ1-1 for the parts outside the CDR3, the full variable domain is EAGVAQSPRYKIIEKRQSVAFWCNPISGHATLYWYQQILGQGPKLLIQFQNNGVVDDSQLPKDRFSAERLKGVDSTLKIQPAKLEDSAVYLCASSFDRSEAFFGQGTRLTVV.

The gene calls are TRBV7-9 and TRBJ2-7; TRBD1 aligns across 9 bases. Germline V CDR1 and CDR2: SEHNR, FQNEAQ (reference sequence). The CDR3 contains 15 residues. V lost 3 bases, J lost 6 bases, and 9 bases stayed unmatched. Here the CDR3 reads CASSLGAGTGFEQYF. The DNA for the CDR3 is TGTGCCAGCAGCTTGGGGGCCGGGACAGGGTTCGAGCAGTACTTC.

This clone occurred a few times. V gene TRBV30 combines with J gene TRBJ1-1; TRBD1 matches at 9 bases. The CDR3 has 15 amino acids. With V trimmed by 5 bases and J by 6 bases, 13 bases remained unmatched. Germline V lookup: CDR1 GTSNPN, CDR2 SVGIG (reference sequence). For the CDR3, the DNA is TGTGCCTGGGGCACCACTTACAGGGGGCGATCTGAAGCTTTCTTT. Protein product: CAWGTTYRGRSEAFF.

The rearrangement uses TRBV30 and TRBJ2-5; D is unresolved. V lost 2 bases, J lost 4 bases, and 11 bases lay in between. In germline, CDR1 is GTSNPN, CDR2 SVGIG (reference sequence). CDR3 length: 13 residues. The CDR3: CAWSPRSGETQYF. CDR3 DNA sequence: TGTGCCTGGAGTCCCCGATCAGGAGAGACCCAGTACTTC. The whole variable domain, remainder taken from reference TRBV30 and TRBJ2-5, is SQTIHQWPATLVQPVGSPLSLECTVEGTSNPNLYWYRQAAGRGLQLLFYSVGIGQISSEVPQNLSASRPQDRQFILSSKKLLLSDSGFYLCAWSPRSGETQYFGPGTRLLVL.

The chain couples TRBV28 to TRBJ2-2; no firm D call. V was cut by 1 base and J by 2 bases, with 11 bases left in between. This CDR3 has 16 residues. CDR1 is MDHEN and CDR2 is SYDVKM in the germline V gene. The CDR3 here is CASSLFHQVNTGELFF. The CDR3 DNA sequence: TGTGCCAGCAGTTTATTCCACCAGGTTAACACCGGGGAGCTGTTTTTT.

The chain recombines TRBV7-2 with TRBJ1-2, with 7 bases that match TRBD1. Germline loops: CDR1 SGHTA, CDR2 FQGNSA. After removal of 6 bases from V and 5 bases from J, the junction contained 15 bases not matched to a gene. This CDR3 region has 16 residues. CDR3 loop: CASRLTARQGSYGYTF. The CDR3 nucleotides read TGTGCCAGCAGACTAACGGCGCGACAGGGTTCGTATGGCTACACCTTC. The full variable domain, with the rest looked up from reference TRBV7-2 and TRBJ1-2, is GAGVSQSPSNKVTEKGKDVELRCDPISGHTALYWYRQSLGQGLEFLIYFQGNSAPDKSGLPSDRFSAERTGGSVSTLTIQRTQQEDSAVYLCASRLTARQGSYGYTFGSGTRLTVV.

The CDR3 loop reads CASSSLPGQGDEKLFF. CDR3 sequence (DNA): TGTGCCAGCAGCTCACTCCCGGGACAGGGGGATGAAAAACTGTTTTTT. The chain links TRBV11-2 to TRBJ1-4, with 11 bases fitting TRBD1. V lost 4 bases, J lost 6 bases, and 7 bases stayed unmatched. The CDR3 loop spans 16 amino acids. The germline CDR1 and CDR2 sequences are SGHAT and FQNNGV.

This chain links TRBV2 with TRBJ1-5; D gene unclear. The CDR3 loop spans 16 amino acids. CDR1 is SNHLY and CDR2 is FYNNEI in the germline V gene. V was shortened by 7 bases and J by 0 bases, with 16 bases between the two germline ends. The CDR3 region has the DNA TGTGCCAGCACCATCCGGGGAGGGTCTAGCAATCAGCCCCAGCATTTT. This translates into CASTIRGGSSNQPQHF.

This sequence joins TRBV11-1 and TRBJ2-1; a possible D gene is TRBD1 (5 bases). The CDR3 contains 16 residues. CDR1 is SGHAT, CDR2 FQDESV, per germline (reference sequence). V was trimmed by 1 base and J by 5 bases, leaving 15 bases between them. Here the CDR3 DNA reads TGTGCCAGCAGCTTAGTTCTTGGGAAAGGGGACAATGAGCAGTTCTTC. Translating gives CASSLVLGKGDNEQFF.

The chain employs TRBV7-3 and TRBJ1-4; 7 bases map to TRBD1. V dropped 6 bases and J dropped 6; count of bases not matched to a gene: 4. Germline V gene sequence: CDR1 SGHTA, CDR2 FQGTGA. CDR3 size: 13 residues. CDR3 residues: CASSRGPDEKLFF. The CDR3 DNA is TGTGCCAGCAGTAGGGGGCCGGATGAAAAACTGTTTTTT.

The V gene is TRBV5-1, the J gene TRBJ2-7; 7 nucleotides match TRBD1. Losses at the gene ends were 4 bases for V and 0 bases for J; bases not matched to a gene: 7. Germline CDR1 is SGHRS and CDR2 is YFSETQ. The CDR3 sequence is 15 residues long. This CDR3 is CASSPKTGSSYEQYF. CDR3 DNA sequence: TGCGCCAGCAGCCCGAAGACAGGGAGCTCCTACGAGCAGTACTTC.

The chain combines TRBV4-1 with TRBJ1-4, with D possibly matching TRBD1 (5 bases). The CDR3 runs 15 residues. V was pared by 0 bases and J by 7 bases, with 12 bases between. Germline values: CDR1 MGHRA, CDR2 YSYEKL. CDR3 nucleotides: TGCGCCAGCAGCCAAGAAATCCAGGGTATTGAAAAACTGTTTTTT. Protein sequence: CASSQEIQGIEKLFF.

DNA of the CDR3: TGTGCCAGCAGCCCCTCCGGACTAGCGGGGGGAGATACGCAGTATTTT. Amino acid sequence: CASSPSGLAGGDTQYF. The chain links TRBV3-1 (or the pseudogene TRBV3-2) to TRBJ2-3; 14 nucleotides line up with TRBD2. CDR3 length equals 16 residues. Germline loops: CDR1 LGHDT, CDR2 YNNKEL (reference sequence). The V and J ends lost 4 bases and 5 bases, in that order; junction bases with no gene match: 5.

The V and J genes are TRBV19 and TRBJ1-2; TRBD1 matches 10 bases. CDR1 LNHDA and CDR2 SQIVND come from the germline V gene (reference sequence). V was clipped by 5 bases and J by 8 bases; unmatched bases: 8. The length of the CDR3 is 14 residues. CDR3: CASSDRDRGYGYTF. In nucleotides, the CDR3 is TGTGCCAGTAGTGACCGGGACAGGGGATACGGCTACACCTTC.

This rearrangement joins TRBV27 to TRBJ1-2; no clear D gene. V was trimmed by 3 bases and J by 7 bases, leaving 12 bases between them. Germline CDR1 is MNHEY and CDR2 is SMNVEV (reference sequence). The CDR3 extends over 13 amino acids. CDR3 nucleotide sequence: TGTGCCAGCAGTTTGAACCAAGTCGGTGGCTACACCTTC. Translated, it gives CASSLNQVGGYTF.